In its sample, the clone carrying this TCR beta chain was seen a few times. Gene names refer to mouse genes. The sequenced fragment ends 1 residue before the CDR3 boundary, so the rest is inferred from the germline J gene. The data derive from a study of tissue T cells after allogeneic stem cell transplantation. The time point is: mouse harvest day 7 after allogeneic transplant. Tail vein injection delivered 10^7 T-cell-depleted bone marrow cells and 10^6 splenic CD5+ T cells. The protocol was immunoSEQ multiplex PCR, while the TCRdb copy is restricted to in-frame clones and leaves out a portion. The table shows thousands of clones, with roughly two fifths occurring only once. V shed 2 bases and J shed 0 bases, with 7 bases lying between them. Germline V lookup: CDR1 NNHNN, CDR2 SYGAGS (reference sequence). This CDR3 contains 14 residues.

This receptor was identified in a female BALB/c mouse given C57BL/6 T cells with graft-versus-host disease after an allogeneic hematopoietic cell transplant. The V call is TRBV13-2, the J call TRBJ2-3; D unresolved. Sequencing used skin. CDR3 DNA, as far as it was read: TGTGCCAGCGGTGAAACAGTTAGTGCAGAAACGCTGTAT. It translates to CASGETVSAETLY. The full CDR3 protein reads CASGETVSAETLYF.